Below, 10 T cell receptor beta chains from the same sample are listed, as sequenced in a study of shared clonotypes between healthy human individuals. Method: immunoSEQ multiplex PCR; TCRdb's copy keeps in-frame clones and lacks some. Of hundreds of thousands of clones listed, about 96% are singletons. Source material: memory CD8+ T cells sorted from blood. As for subset: CD45RO+ cells pooled with CCR7-negative TemRA cells. The receptors originated from a young man in good health.

V usage is TRBV7-9 and J usage is TRBJ2-5, with 9 bases lining up with TRBD2. This CDR3 region has 16 residues. V lost 1 base and J lost 2; bases outside the gene matches: 5. Germline V gives CDR1 SEHNR, CDR2 FQNEAQ (reference sequence). The CDR3 spells CASSLERLAGQETQYF. The CDR3 DNA is TGTGCCAGCAGCTTAGAGAGGCTAGCGGGACAAGAGACCCAGTACTTC.

This clone appeared a single time. V usage is TRBV6-6 and J usage is TRBJ2-1, with a weak D call TRBD1 (5 bases). The CDR3 has 15 amino acids. Trimming took 8 bases from V and 6 from J, leaving 20 bases between them. Germline V gene sequence: CDR1 MNHNY, CDR2 SVGAGI (reference sequence). CDR3 bases: TGTGCCAGCTATAGCTGGGGCGCCACAGCCAATGAGCAGTTCTTC. Translated: CASYSWGATANEQFF.

V is TRBV21-1 and J is TRBJ1-4. TRBV21-1 is a pseudogene. CDR3 size: 14 residues. The CDR3 loop reads CASSKVDGIQKLFF. CDR3 DNA sequence: TGTGCCAGCAGCAAAGTAGATGGTATTCAAAAACTGTTTTTT.

V gene TRBV6-1 combines with J gene TRBJ2-7, with 8 nucleotides matching TRBD2. Germline V gene sequence: CDR1 MNHNS, CDR2 SASEGT. Losses at the gene ends were 3 bases for V and 7 bases for J; bases not matched to a gene: 11. The CDR3 has 15 residues. CDR3 amino acids: CASSDVSGKGGEQYF. The CDR3 region has the DNA TGTGCCAGCAGTGACGTTAGCGGGAAGGGCGGGGAGCAGTACTTC.

The V and J genes are TRBV4-1 and TRBJ1-3; D is uncertain. Germline-derived CDR1 and CDR2 are MGHRA and YSYEKL. The V end was cut by 0 bases, the J end by 4 bases, with 16 bases between. The CDR3 runs to 17 residues. Here the CDR3 reads CASSQESGPGRGNTIYF. The CDR3 DNA is TGCGCCAGCAGCCAAGAAAGTGGACCGGGGAGAGGAAACACCATATATTTT.

The chain has TRBV28 and TRBJ2-3; D gene ambiguous. The CDR3 totals 15 residues. V was shortened by 3 bases and J by 0 bases, with 10 bases between the two germline ends. Germline V gives CDR1 MDHEN, CDR2 SYDVKM. CDR3 residues: CASSFVTPSTDTQYF. The CDR3, as DNA: TGTGCCAGCAGTTTCGTGACTCCTAGCACAGATACGCAGTATTTT.

The sample holds one count of this clone. Mismatch with germline at one junction end may stem from a read error. This CDR3 is also generated by other DNA sequences in the sample. The chain combines TRBV7-6 with TRBJ2-7, with a possible D match to TRBD1 (5 bases). The CDR3 length is 15 residues. CDR1 and CDR2 from the germline V gene are SGHVS and FNYEAQ. CDR3 residues: CASSLVDTLSYEQYF. DNA of the CDR3: TGTGCCAGCAGCTTAGTGGACACCCTTTCCTACGAACAGTACTTC.

The CDR3 region has the DNA TGCGCCAGCAGCGGCAAGACTAGCGGATCCTACAATGAGCAGTTCTTC. It encodes CASSGKTSGSYNEQFF. This chain uses TRBV5-1 with TRBJ2-1; TRBD2 matches at 9 bases. Looked up from germline, CDR1 is SGHRS and CDR2 is YFSETQ. The CDR3 length is 16 residues. The V segment lost 4 bases and the J segment 1 base; nucleotides outside the gene matches: 6.

This clone was seen just once. V gene TRBV27 combines with J gene TRBJ2-7; no clear D. The V and J ends lost 4 bases and 4 bases respectively, with 29 bases between them. CDR1 is MNHEY and CDR2 is SMNVEV in the germline V gene (reference sequence). This CDR3 comprises 19 residues. The CDR3 sequence: CASSSVIRKKGRERYEQYF. DNA of the CDR3: TGTGCCAGCAGTTCAGTTATCCGGAAGAAGGGTAGGGAACGGTACGAGCAGTACTTC.

The chain links TRBV12-5 to TRBJ2-1; tentatively, D is TRBD2 (6 bases). Germline V lookup: CDR1 LGHNT, CDR2 FRNRAP. This CDR3 comprises 15 residues. V was shortened by 5 bases and J by 5 bases, with 16 bases between the two germline ends. CDR3 in DNA: TGTGCTAGTGGTGTTGGCCGACTAGGACACAATGAGCAGTTCTTC. It encodes CASGVGRLGHNEQFF.